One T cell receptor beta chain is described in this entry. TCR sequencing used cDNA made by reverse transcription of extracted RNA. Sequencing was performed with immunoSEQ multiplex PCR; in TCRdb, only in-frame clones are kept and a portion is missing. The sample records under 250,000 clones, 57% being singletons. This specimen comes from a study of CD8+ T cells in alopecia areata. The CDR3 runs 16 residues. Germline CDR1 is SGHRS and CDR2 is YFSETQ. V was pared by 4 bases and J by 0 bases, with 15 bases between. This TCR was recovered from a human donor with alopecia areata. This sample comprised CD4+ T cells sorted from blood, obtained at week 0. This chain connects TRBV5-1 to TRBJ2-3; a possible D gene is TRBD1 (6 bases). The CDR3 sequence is CASSGGVTASTDTQYF. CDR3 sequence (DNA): TGCGCCAGCAGCGGGGGCGTGACAGCGAGCACAGATACGCAGTATTTT.